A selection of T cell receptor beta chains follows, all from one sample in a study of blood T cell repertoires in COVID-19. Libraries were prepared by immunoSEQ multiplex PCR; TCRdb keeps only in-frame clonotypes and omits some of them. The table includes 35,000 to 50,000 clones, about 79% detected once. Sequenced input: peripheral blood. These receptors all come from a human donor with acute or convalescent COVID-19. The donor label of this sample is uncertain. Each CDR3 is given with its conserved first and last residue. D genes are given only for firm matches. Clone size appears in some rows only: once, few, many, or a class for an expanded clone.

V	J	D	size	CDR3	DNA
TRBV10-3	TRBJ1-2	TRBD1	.	CATPDRENGYTF	TGTGCCACCCCGGACAGGGAAAATGGCTACACCTTC
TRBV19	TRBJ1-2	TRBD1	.	CASSIPGTGGASNGYTF	TGTGCCAGTAGTATCCCCGGGACAGGGGGCGCCTCCAATGGCTACACCTTC
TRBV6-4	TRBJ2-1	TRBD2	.	CASSARLADEQFF	TGTGCCAGCAGTGCCCGACTAGCGGATGAGCAGTTCTTC
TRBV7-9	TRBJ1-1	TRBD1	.	CASRTGANTEAFF	TGTGCCAGCAGAACAGGGGCGAACACTGAAGCTTTCTTT
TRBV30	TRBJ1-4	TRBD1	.	CAWEPAGQGNEKLFF	TGTGCCTGGGAGCCGGCGGGACAGGGGAACGAAAAACTGTTTTTT
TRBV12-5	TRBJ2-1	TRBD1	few	CASGFWKGATTSYNEQFF	TGTGCTAGTGGTTTTTGGAAGGGGGCTACGACCTCCTACAATGAGCAGTTCTTC
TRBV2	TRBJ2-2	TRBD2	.	CASSETSGVPGTGELFF	TGTGCCAGCAGCGAGACTAGCGGGGTACCAGGCACCGGGGAGCTGTTTTTT
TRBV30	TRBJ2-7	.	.	CAWRVGGHEQYF	TGTGCCTGGCGGGTCGGAGGCCACGAGCAGTACTTC
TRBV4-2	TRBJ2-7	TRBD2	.	CASSQNLGGTSGFSYEQYF	TGTGCCAGCAGCCAGAATCTCGGAGGAACTAGCGGTTTTTCTTACGAGCAGTACTTC
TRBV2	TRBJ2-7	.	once	CASSVEVNGYF	TGTGCCAGCAGTGTTGAGGTTAATGGGTACTTC
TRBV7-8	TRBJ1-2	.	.	CASSLGVTMTGGYTF	TGTGCCAGCAGCTTAGGGGTGACTATGACGGGTGGCTACACCTTC
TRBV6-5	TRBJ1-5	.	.	CASSYSNAEPQHF	TGTGCCAGCAGTTACTCGAATGCAGAACCCCAGCATTTT
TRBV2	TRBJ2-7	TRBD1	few	CASSGGTGPAGYEQYF	TGTGCCAGCAGTGGGGGGACAGGGCCCGCGGGTTACGAGCAGTACTTC
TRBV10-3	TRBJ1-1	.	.	CATQSSGEAFF	TGTGCCACGCAATCTTCAGGGGAAGCTTTCTTT
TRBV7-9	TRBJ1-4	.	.	CASSPEQGRNEKLFF	TGTGCCAGCAGCCCGGAACAGGGCCGTAATGAAAAACTGTTTTTT
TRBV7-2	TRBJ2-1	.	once	CASSLGYGSYNEQFF	TGTGCCAGCAGCCTAGGGTACGGGTCCTACAATGAGCAGTTCTTC
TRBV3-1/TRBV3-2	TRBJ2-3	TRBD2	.	CASSQDSSSGSRADTQYF	TGTGCCAGCAGCCAAGACTCTTCTAGCGGGAGCAGGGCAGATACGCAGTATTTT
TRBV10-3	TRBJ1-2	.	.	CAITATGTGNYGYTF	TGTGCCATTACCGCCACAGGGACGGGTAACTATGGCTACACCTTC
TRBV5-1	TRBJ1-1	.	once	CASSLGQGGTEAFF	TGCGCCAGCAGCTTGGGCCAGGGAGGTACTGAAGCTTTCTTT
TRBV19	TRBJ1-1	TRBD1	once	CASGDRVTEAFF	TGTGCCAGTGGGGACAGGGTCACTGAAGCTTTCTTT
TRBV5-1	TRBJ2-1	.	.	CASSLSPRQNNEQFF	TGCGCCAGCAGCTTGAGTCCCCGACAGAACAATGAGCAGTTCTTC
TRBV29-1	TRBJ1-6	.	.	CSVRTTGPGPLHF	TGCAGCGTAAGGACGACAGGCCCCGGGCCCCTCCACTTT
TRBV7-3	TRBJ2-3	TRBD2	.	CASSLAGGADTQYF	TGTGCCAGCAGCCTAGCGGGAGGGGCAGATACGCAGTATTTT
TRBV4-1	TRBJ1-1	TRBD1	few	CASSPPGGQGGPEAFF	TGCGCCAGCAGCCCCCCTGGAGGACAGGGAGGCCCTGAAGCTTTCTTT
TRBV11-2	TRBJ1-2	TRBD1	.	CASSFPQGNYGYTF	TGTGCCAGCAGCTTTCCACAGGGGAATTATGGCTACACCTTC
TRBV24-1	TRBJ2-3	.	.	CATSDLVQQYF	TGTGCCACCAGTGATTTGGTACAGCAGTATTTT
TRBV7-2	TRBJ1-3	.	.	CASSLDSGERAIYF	TGTGCCAGCAGCTTGGATTCGGGGGAAAGGGCCATATATTTT
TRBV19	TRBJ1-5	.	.	CASQTGHSNQPQHF	TGTGCCAGCCAAACAGGGCATAGCAATCAGCCCCAGCATTTT
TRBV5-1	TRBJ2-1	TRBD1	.	CASSVTGPNYNEQFF	TGCGCCAGCAGCGTGACAGGGCCTAATTATAATGAGCAGTTCTTC
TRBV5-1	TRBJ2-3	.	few	CASSLGLDTQYF	TGCGCCAGCAGCTTGGGGCTAGATACGCAGTATTTT
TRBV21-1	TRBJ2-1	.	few	CASSKETSGGLVDEQFF	TGTGCCAGCAGCAAAGAGACTAGCGGAGGACTAGTGGATGAGCAGTTCTTC